What follows is one TCR beta chain and its context. Each donor gave ten milliliters of peripheral blood. The sample is drawn from a study of blood T cells in healthy people across ages. Combining a sample-barcoded 5' primer with a J-beta primer mix, a second PCR ran for 7 to 11 cycles. TCRdb analysed the 5' RACE reads with MiXCR anew, one entry per CDR3 protein. The sample consists of some 860,000 distinct CDR3 sequences, more than 50% of them appearing once. The CDR3 contains 17 residues. Per germline, CDR1 MGHDK and CDR2 SYGVNS. Germline trimming cut 6 bases from V and 3 bases from J; bases unmatched to any gene: 13.

Sequenced material: blood. The chain uses TRBV25-1 and TRBJ1-1; 10 nucleotides align to TRBD1. This receptor was identified in a man aged 40-50 years in good health. CDR3 sequence (DNA): TGTGCCAGCAGGGGTAGCCCGTCGACAGGGGGCTACACTGAAGCTTTCTTT. It codes for CASRGSPSTGGYTEAFF.